One sample yielded the 19 T cell receptor beta chains listed below, sequenced in a study of blood T cell repertoires in COVID-19. Sequencing was performed with immunoSEQ multiplex PCR; in TCRdb, only in-frame clones are kept and a portion is missing. The sample holds roughly 230,000 clones; 85% are singletons and the top ten take roughly 6.4%. The sample taken for sequencing was peripheral blood. These receptors were obtained from a woman aged 55 to 70 with active or convalescent COVID-19.

V is TRBV24-1 and J is TRBJ2-3, with D possibly TRBD2 on 6 matching bases. The CDR3 is 15 residues long. With 9 bases removed from V and 2 bases from J, the gap between germline ends came to 17 bases. Per the germline V gene, CDR1 is KGHDR and CDR2 is SFDVKD. The CDR3 reads CATGWGGGVTDTQYF. The CDR3 region has the DNA TGTGCCACCGGATGGGGAGGAGGGGTCACAGATACGCAGTATTTT.

This chain uses TRBV3-1 (or the pseudogene TRBV3-2) with TRBJ2-1, with unresolved D. This CDR3 spans 15 amino acids. Germline loops: CDR1 LGHDT, CDR2 YNNKEL (reference sequence). V lost 3 bases, J lost 0 bases, and 9 bases lay in between. CDR3 nucleotides: TGTGCCAGCAGCCAGTCTTGGAGCTCCTACAATGAGCAGTTCTTC. Translation: CASSQSWSSYNEQFF.

This chain connects TRBV28 to TRBJ2-2, with no clear D. The CDR3 is 13 residues long. From germline, CDR1 is MDHEN and CDR2 SYDVKM. Trimming shortened V by 5 bases and J by 5 bases, and 9 bases separated the two germline ends. The CDR3 protein is CASSPGWTGELFF. The CDR3 region has the DNA TGTGCCAGCAGTCCAGGTTGGACCGGGGAGCTGTTTTTT.

The chain employs TRBV5-1 and TRBJ1-1; TRBD1 agrees at 9 bases. Losses at the gene ends were 4 bases for V and 3 bases for J; bases not matched to a gene: 4. Germline V gene lookup returns CDR1 SGHRS and CDR2 YFSETQ. The CDR3 extends over 14 amino acids. CDR3 coding DNA: TGCGCCAGCAGCCATGGGACAGGGTACACTGAAGCTTTCTTT. As protein: CASSHGTGYTEAFF.

This clone was counted a single time. The gene calls are TRBV12-5 and TRBJ1-2, with D hard to call. V was cut by 6 bases and J by 8 bases, with 7 bases left in between. Germline CDR1 and CDR2: LGHNT and FRNRAP. This CDR3 contains 10 residues. This CDR3 is CASGEGGYTF. CDR3 coding DNA: TGTGCTAGTGGGGAGGGCGGCTACACCTTC. Complete variable domain (other parts from reference TRBV12-5 and TRBJ1-2): DARVTQTPRHKVTEMGQEVTMRCQPILGHNTVFWYRQTMMQGLELLAYFRNRAPLDDSGMPKDRFSAEMPDATLATLKIQPSEPRDSAVYFCASGEGGYTFGSGTRLTVV.

The chain carries TRBV2 and TRBJ2-7; the D gene is possibly TRBD2 (7 bases). V lost 7 bases and J 1 base, leaving 8 bases between the germline ends. Per the germline V gene, CDR1 is SNHLY and CDR2 is FYNNEI. CDR3 length: 12 residues. CDR3 sequence reads: CASKGGSYEQYF. As DNA, the CDR3 is TGTGCCAGCAAGGGGGGGTCCTACGAGCAGTACTTC.

J is TRBJ1-2 and V is TRBV19; perhaps TRBD1 as D (6 bases). Germline V CDR1 and CDR2: LNHDA, SQIVND (reference sequence). This CDR3 contains 15 residues. Trimming removed 7 bases from V and 4 bases from J, with 19 bases in between. CDR3 nucleotides: TGTGCCAGTAAGACGAGGGGGTTGGGTGCCTATGGCTACACCTTC. Its translation is CASKTRGLGAYGYTF.

V and J are TRBV6-6 and TRBJ1-5; the D is unclear. The V gene's germline CDR1 is MNHNY and CDR2 SVGAGI (reference sequence). This CDR3 region has 15 residues. With 7 bases removed from V and 2 bases from J, the gap between germline ends came to 15 bases. Written as DNA, the CDR3 is TGTGCCAGCACCCCGACCCGAGGTGGCAATCAGCCCCAGCATTTT. It translates to CASTPTRGGNQPQHF.

This chain joins TRBV5-1 and TRBJ1-1; 7 nucleotides align to TRBD1. The CDR3 consists of 15 residues. V shed 3 bases and J 1 base; nucleotides not matched to a gene: 6. Germline lookup yields CDR1 SGHRS and CDR2 YFSETQ. The chain's CDR3 is CASSSDRVGNTEAFF. The DNA for the CDR3 is TGCGCCAGCAGCTCAGACAGGGTAGGGAACACTGAAGCTTTCTTT.

The rearrangement links TRBV5-6 to TRBJ2-3; TRBD2 agrees at 10 bases. V gave up 0 bases and J gave up 4 bases; unmatched junction bases: 14. The CDR3 is 19 amino acids. Germline lookup yields CDR1 SGHDT and CDR2 YYEEEE. The CDR3 spells CASSLALLALAGVPDTQYF. For the CDR3, the DNA is TGTGCCAGCAGCTTGGCCCTTCTCGCTCTAGCGGGAGTACCAGATACGCAGTATTTT.

The chain combines TRBV12-3 or TRBV12-4 with TRBJ1-4, with D tentatively TRBD1 (5 bases). The ends were cut back, 5 bases at V and 12 bases at J, with 10 bases in the middle. The CDR3 is 11 residues long. The CDR3 sequence is CASSQTRELFF. As DNA, the CDR3 is TGTGCCAGCAGTCAAACCAGGGAACTGTTTTTT.

This clone was counted between two and nine times. The V gene is TRBV29-1, the J gene TRBJ1-1, with TRBD1 matching 7 bases. The CDR3 loop spans 14 amino acids. The J segment lost 5 bases and the V segment lost 3 bases, leaving 9 bases of the junction unmatched. In germline, CDR1 is SQVTM, CDR2 ANQGSEA. The CDR3 loop is CSVDRGTFSTEAFF. CDR3 coding DNA: TGCAGCGTTGACAGGGGGACGTTTAGTACTGAAGCTTTCTTT.

V and J are TRBV5-1 and TRBJ1-4, with 7 bases that match TRBD1. CDR3 length: 15 amino acids. CDR1 and CDR2 from the germline V gene are SGHRS and YFSETQ. V was clipped by 2 bases and J by 4 bases; unmatched bases: 5. CDR3 DNA sequence: TGCGCCAGCAGCTTACAGGGGCCAGATAATGAAAAACTGTTTTTT. Its protein product is CASSLQGPDNEKLFF.

J is TRBJ2-1 and V is TRBV13; TRBD2 might be the D (5 bases). The V gene's germline CDR1 is PRHDT and CDR2 FYEKMQ (reference sequence). The V and J ends lost 1 base and 8 bases respectively, with 27 bases between them. The CDR3 is 19 amino acids. The CDR3 DNA follows: TGTGCCAGCAGCTTAGAGGGAAGGGTAGCGAACGATTTGAGCGATGAGCAGTTCTTC. Its protein is CASSLEGRVANDLSDEQFF.

This chain joins TRBV6-1 and TRBJ2-3; D gene uncertain. CDR1 and CDR2 (germline): MNHNS, SASEGT. V lost 3 bases to trimming and J lost 5 bases, with 12 bases between them. CDR3 length: 14 amino acids. CDR3 residues: CASSETPLEDTQYF. The CDR3 DNA reads TGTGCCAGCAGTGAGACACCTTTGGAAGATACGCAGTATTTT.

V gene TRBV15 combines with J gene TRBJ2-2; 7 nucleotides line up with TRBD2. CDR3 length: 15 residues. J gave up 4 bases and V 1 base, and 3 bases lay outside the gene matches. CDR1 is LNHNV and CDR2 is YYDKDF in the germline V gene (reference sequence). This chain's CDR3 is CATSRGGGFTGELFF. The CDR3 DNA follows: TGTGCCACCAGCAGAGGGGGAGGGTTCACCGGGGAGCTGTTTTTT.

The rearrangement joins TRBV19 to TRBJ1-5; no reliable D call. The V end was cut by 3 bases, the J end by 0 bases, with 12 bases between. In germline, CDR1 is LNHDA, CDR2 SQIVND (reference sequence). The CDR3 contains 16 residues. The CDR3 DNA reads as TGTGCCAGTAGTATGATTACGAGACTTAGCAATCAGCCCCAGCATTTT. Its translation: CASSMITRLSNQPQHF. Filled out from reference TRBV19 and TRBJ1-5, the complete variable domain reads DGGITQSPKYLFRKEGQNVTLSCEQNLNHDAMYWYRQDPGQGLRLIYYSQIVNDFQKGDIAEGYSVSREKKESFPLTVTSAQKNPTAFYLCASSMITRLSNQPQHFGDGTRLSIL.

This rearrangement joins TRBV4-1 to TRBJ1-2, with TRBD1 as a possible D gene (5 bases). This CDR3 has 16 amino acids. The germline CDR1 and CDR2 sequences are MGHRA and YSYEKL. V was shortened by 0 bases and J by 6 bases, with 17 bases between the two germline ends. The CDR3 region is CASSQETPAGRDGYTF. The CDR3 nucleotides are TGCGCCAGCAGCCAAGAAACCCCGGCGGGGCGGGATGGCTACACCTTC.

The chain uses TRBV3-1 (or the pseudogene TRBV3-2) and TRBJ2-3; a possible D gene is TRBD2 (6 bases). Trimming stripped 2 bases from V and 2 bases from J, with 14 bases between. The CDR3 is made up of 16 amino acids. CDR1 and CDR2 from the germline V gene are LGHDT and YNNKEL (reference sequence). CDR3 protein: CASSQRSSGYTDTQYF. The DNA for the CDR3 is TGTGCCAGCAGCCAACGATCAAGCGGGTACACAGATACGCAGTATTTT.